The T cell receptor beta chain described here comes from a study of T-cell memory formation after mild COVID-19. Study-level information: Most TCR clusters belonged to a single donor.

Study conclusions and caveats: Clones contracting day 15 to 85 were balanced CD4/CD8; later expanders leaned CD4+. Memory sampled before infection contained some responding clones, suggesting cross-reactive memory joined.

Trimming took 9 bases from V and 3 from J, leaving 19 bases between them. The CDR3 extends over 15 amino acids. Looked up from germline, CDR1 is MNHEY and CDR2 is SVGEGT. This clonotype has just a few counts. Its antigen remains unknown. Barcoded TCR alpha and TCR beta cDNA libraries with UMIs came from 5'RACE using constant-segment primers. MiXCR, applied by TCRdb to the 5' RACE reads, yields one record per CDR3 protein. The repertoire holds approximately 480,000 distinct CDR3 sequences, with roughly 18% as singletons. Sequencing was performed on PBMCs or a T cell subset sorted from them (not recorded which). V is TRBV6-2 or TRBV6-3 and J is TRBJ2-3; D gene uncertain. This TCR derives from an adult woman who had mild COVID-19 (a few samples of this study predate the infection). Cell type and time point are not known. This chain's CDR3 is CASSSAWAVTDTQYF. The CDR3 nucleotides are TGTGCCAGTTCGTCCGCCTGGGCCGTGACAGATACGCAGTATTTT.